In its sample, the clone carrying this TCR beta chain was seen a few times. Its antigen is as yet unknown. This record comes from a study of identical twins. The study's findings and limits: It was out-of-frame TCR alpha sharing in monozygotic twins that models underestimated.

cDNA carried unique molecular identifiers, and a universal primer site was added by template switching. MiXCR, run by TCRdb on the 5' RACE reads, gives a single entry per CDR3 protein. The sample yields around 370,000 distinct CDR3 sequences, approximately 10% seen once. V was cut by 4 bases and J by 11 bases, with 17 bases left in between. The CDR3 covers 13 residues. Germline CDR1 SGHAT, CDR2 FQNNGV. This TCR was sampled from a woman aged 50 to 60 in good health. J is TRBJ1-1 and V is TRBV11-2; no reliable D call. Sequencing was carried out using naive T cells sorted from blood. The CDR3 sequence is CASSSLDLRAAFF. DNA of the CDR3: TGTGCCAGCAGCTCCTTGGACCTGCGGGCGGCTTTCTTT. The full variable domain, completed using reference TRBV11-2 and TRBJ1-1, is EAGVAQSPRYKIIEKRQSVAFWCNPISGHATLYWYQQILGQGPKLLIQFQNNGVVDDSQLPKDRFSAERLKGVDSTLKIQPAKLEDSAVYLCASSSLDLRAAFFGQGTRLTVV.